This TCR beta chain was sequenced for a study of T cell responses to AZD1222 COVID-19 vaccine. Across the study: Analyses pooled second doses at about 4 or about 12 weeks.

Only in-frame clones appear in the TCRdb table, and some are missing; sequencing was by immunoSEQ multiplex PCR. The sample holds some 36,000 clones, roughly nine tenths seen once. The CDR3 loop spans 14 amino acids. Germline values: CDR1 SQVTM, CDR2 ANQGSEA. Trimming stripped 4 bases from V and 0 bases from J, with 13 bases between. The sequence came from an adult in good health. This material consisted of peripheral blood, taken on day 0 of AZD1222 vaccination. The chain has TRBV29-1 and TRBJ2-7; D is possibly TRBD1 or TRBD2 (5 bases each). The DNA for the CDR3 is TGCAGCGTTGGGGTGGGACCGAACTCCTACGAGCAGTACTTC. This codes for CSVGVGPNSYEQYF.